This is a list of T cell receptor beta chains from one sample in a study of shared clonotypes between healthy human individuals. Method: immunoSEQ multiplex PCR; TCRdb's copy keeps in-frame clones and lacks some. The data contain over 2 million clones, around 90% of them singletons. Sequencing was performed on naive CD4+ T cells from PBMCs. All receptors come from a man aged 18 to 30 in good health. Some clones in this sample may be carry-over from other donors' samples. The CDR3 runs from the conserved cysteine through the conserved F or W. The D gene is left open where the match is weak. Size tells how often a clone was seen (once, few, many) or the class of an expanded clone, and some rows leave it out.

-	TRBJ1-5	TRBV6-6	-	CASSSADGRHF	TGTGCCAGCAGTTCCGCCGACGGCCGACATTTT
-	TRBJ1-4	TRBV5-6	-	CASSLGAGDGEKLFF	TGTGCCAGCAGCTTGGGAGCAGGGGACGGTGAAAAACTGTTTTTT
-	TRBJ2-7	TRBV5-8	-	CASSKPDRSYEQYF	TGTGCCAGCAGCAAGCCGGACAGATCCTACGAGCAGTACTTC
-	TRBJ1-3	TRBV7-9	-	CASSLTGDGNTIYF	TGTGCCAGCAGCTTAACAGGCGACGGAAACACCATATATTTT
-	TRBJ2-5	TRBV28	-	CASAGPGTGEETQYF	TGTGCCAGTGCCGGCCCCGGGACGGGGGAAGAGACCCAGTACTTC
-	TRBJ1-1	TRBV6-5	-	CASSLRQENTEAFF	TGTGCCAGCAGTCTCAGACAGGAGAACACTGAAGCTTTCTTT
-	TRBJ1-5	TRBV7-2	-	CASGSSGNQPQHF	TGTGCCAGCGGCTCAAGTGGCAATCAGCCCCAGCATTTT
once	TRBJ2-7	TRBV30	TRBD2	CAWSVFQGLAKNEQYF	TGTGCCTGGAGTGTTTTCCAGGGACTAGCGAAAAACGAGCAGTACTTC
-	TRBJ2-7	TRBV10-3	TRBD1	CATHGQGVYEQYF	TGTGCCACCCATGGACAGGGGGTCTACGAGCAGTACTTC
once	TRBJ2-1	TRBV11-3	TRBD2	CASSSVLAGASGEQFF	TGTGCCAGCAGCTCGGTACTAGCGGGAGCATCGGGAGAGCAGTTCTTC
-	TRBJ2-1	TRBV9	-	CASSVQGRGNEQFF	TGTGCCAGCAGCGTACAAGGACGGGGCAATGAGCAGTTCTTC
-	TRBJ2-1	TRBV29-1	TRBD2	CSGRLAGVYNEQFF	TGCAGCGGCAGACTAGCGGGAGTCTACAATGAGCAGTTCTTC
-	TRBJ2-5	TRBV5-1	-	CASSLQGPNGETQYF	TGCGCCAGCAGCTTACAGGGCCCAAATGGGGAGACCCAGTACTTC
-	TRBJ2-5	TRBV2	-	CASSDAGQETQYF	TGTGCCAGCAGTGACGCAGGACAAGAGACCCAGTACTTC
-	TRBJ1-3	TRBV19	-	CASSRGDRLSGNTIYF	TGTGCCAGTAGTAGGGGGGACCGACTCTCTGGAAACACCATATATTTT
-	TRBJ2-5	TRBV12-5	-	CASGLASSTGPGTQYF	TGTGCTAGTGGTTTGGCCAGCTCTACAGGCCCCGGGACCCAGTACTTC